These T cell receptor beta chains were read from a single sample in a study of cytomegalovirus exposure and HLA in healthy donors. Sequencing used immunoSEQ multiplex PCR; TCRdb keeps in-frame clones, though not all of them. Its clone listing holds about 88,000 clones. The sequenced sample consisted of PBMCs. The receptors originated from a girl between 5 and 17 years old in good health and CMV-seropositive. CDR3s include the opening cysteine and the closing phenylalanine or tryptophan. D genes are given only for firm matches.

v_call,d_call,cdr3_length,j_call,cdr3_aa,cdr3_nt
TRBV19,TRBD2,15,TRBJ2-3,CASSIEASGGVKQYF,TGTGCCAGTAGTATAGAGGCTAGCGGGGGGGTTAAGCAGTATTTT
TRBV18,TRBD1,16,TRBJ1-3,CASSRLQGAEGNTIYF,TGTGCCAGCTCACGGCTGCAGGGGGCGGAAGGAAACACCATATATTTT
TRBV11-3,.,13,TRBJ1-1,CASSLVMADEAFF,TGTGCCAGCAGCTTAGTTATGGCAGATGAAGCTTTCTTT
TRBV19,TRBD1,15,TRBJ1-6,CASSIDEGAYSPLHF,TGTGCCAGTAGTATAGATGAGGGGGCTTATTCACCCCTCCACTTT
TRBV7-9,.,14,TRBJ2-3,CASSLVPVSDTQYF,TGTGCCAGCAGCTTAGTCCCCGTTTCAGATACGCAGTATTTT
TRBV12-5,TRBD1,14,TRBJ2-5,CASGLGSGGETQYF,TGTGCTAGTGGTTTGGGGTCAGGGGGAGAGACCCAGTACTTC
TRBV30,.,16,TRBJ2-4,CAWSGRGQLRTNIQYF,TGTGCCTGGAGTGGGCGAGGACAGTTACGTACAAACATTCAGTACTTC
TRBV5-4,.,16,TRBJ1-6,CASSLVGGAYGSPLHF,TGTGCCAGCAGCTTGGTTGGAGGCGCTTATGGGTCACCCCTCCACTTT
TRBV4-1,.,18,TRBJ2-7,CASSQGRVGRDISYEQYF,TGCGCCAGCAGCCAAGGACGGGTCGGCAGAGATATCTCCTACGAGCAGTACTTC
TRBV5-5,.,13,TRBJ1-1,CASSLGTDTEAFF,TGTGCCAGCAGCTTGGGAACAGACACTGAAGCTTTCTTT
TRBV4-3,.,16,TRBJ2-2,CASSHPNSLDTGELFF,TGCGCCAGCAGCCATCCTAACAGTTTAGACACCGGGGAGCTGTTTTTT
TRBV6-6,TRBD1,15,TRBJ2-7,CASSLQGAGGYEQYF,TGTGCCAGCAGCCTCCAGGGGGCCGGAGGCTACGAGCAGTACTTC
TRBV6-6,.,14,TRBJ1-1,CASIYSGGTTEAFF,TGTGCCAGCATCTATTCGGGGGGAACGACTGAAGCTTTCTTT
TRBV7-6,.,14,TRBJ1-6,CASSRTGSSSPLHF,TGTGCCAGCAGTCGAACAGGGAGTAGTTCACCCCTCCACTTT
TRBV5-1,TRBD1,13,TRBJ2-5,CASSVTGEETQYF,TGCGCCAGCAGCGTGACAGGGGAAGAGACCCAGTACTTC
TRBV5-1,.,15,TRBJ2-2,CASSLGQPNTGELFF,TGCGCCAGCAGCTTGGGACAGCCGAACACCGGGGAGCTGTTTTTT
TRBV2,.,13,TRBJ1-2,CASGTDRLYGYTF,TGTGCCAGCGGAACTGATAGACTTTATGGCTACACCTTC
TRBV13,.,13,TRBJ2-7,CASSLGLVDEQYF,TGTGCCAGCAGCTTAGGACTAGTCGACGAGCAGTACTTC
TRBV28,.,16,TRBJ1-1,CASSFSVPFMNTEAFF,TGTGCCAGCAGTTTTTCAGTGCCATTTATGAACACTGAAGCTTTCTTT
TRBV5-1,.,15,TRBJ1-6,CASSGGASYNSPLHF,TGCGCCAGCAGCGGGGGGGCGTCCTATAATTCACCCCTCCACTTT
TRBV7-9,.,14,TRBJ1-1,CASSTTALNTEAFF,TGTGCCAGCAGCACCACAGCACTGAACACTGAAGCTTTCTTT
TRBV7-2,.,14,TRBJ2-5,CASSFGGLQETQYF,TGTGCCAGCAGCTTTGGAGGGTTGCAAGAGACCCAGTACTTC
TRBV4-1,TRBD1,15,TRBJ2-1,CASSQDRGNHNEQFF,TGCGCCAGCAGCCAAGACAGGGGGAACCACAATGAGCAGTTCTTC
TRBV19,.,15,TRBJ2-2,CASSTRIQGPGELFF,TGTGCCAGTAGTACCAGAATACAGGGACCCGGGGAGCTGTTTTTT
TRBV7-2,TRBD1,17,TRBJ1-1,CASSLVGGGQGLPEAFF,TGTGCCAGCAGCCTCGTGGGGGGGGGACAGGGGCTCCCTGAAGCTTTCTTT
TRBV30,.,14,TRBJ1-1,CAWSPDRINTEAFF,TGTGCCTGGAGCCCTGACAGAATTAACACTGAAGCTTTCTTT
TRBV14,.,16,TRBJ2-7,CASSQDSLGPSGEQYF,TGTGCCAGCAGCCAAGACTCACTCGGCCCCTCCGGGGAGCAGTACTTC
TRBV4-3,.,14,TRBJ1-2,CASSQDGQPSVNTF,TGCGCCAGCAGCCAAGATGGACAGCCCTCTGTCAACACCTTC
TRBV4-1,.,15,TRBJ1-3,CASSQVGDRSNTIYF,TGCGCCAGCAGCCAAGTAGGCGACAGGTCAAACACCATATATTTT
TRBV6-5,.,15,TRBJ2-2,CASSYRPRAPGELFF,TGTGCCAGCAGTTATAGGCCGCGGGCTCCCGGGGAGCTGTTTTTT
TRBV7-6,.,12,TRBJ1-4,CASSPFNEKLFF,TGTGCCAGCAGTCCATTTAATGAAAAACTGTTTTTT
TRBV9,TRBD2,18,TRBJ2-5,CASSALIAGGPFDETQYF,TGTGCCAGCAGCGCGTTGATAGCGGGGGGGCCTTTTGATGAGACCCAGTACTTC
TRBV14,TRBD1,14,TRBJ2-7,CASSLQGEVYEQYF,TGTGCCAGCAGCCTACAGGGGGAAGTTTACGAGCAGTACTTC
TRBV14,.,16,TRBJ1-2,CATAASPPAANYGYTF,TGTGCCACAGCAGCCTCTCCCCCGGCGGCTAACTATGGCTACACCTTC
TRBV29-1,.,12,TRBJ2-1,CSVDLSYNEQFF,TGCAGCGTTGATCTCTCCTACAATGAGCAGTTCTTC
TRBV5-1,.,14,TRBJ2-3,CASSLESSLDTQYF,TGCGCCAGCAGCTTGGAAAGTAGCTTGGATACGCAGTATTTT
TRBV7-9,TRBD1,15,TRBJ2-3,CASSLAGGSPDTQYF,TGTGCCAGCAGCCTAGCAGGGGGTTCCCCAGATACGCAGTATTTT
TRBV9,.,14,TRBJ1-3,CASSVGRAGNTIYF,TGTGCCAGCAGCGTAGGCAGGGCTGGCAACACCATATATTTT